This T cell receptor (beta chain) was sequenced during a study of blood T cell repertoires in COVID-19. Participant age was roughly 18 to 90 years, and participants resided in about two dozen US areas. Before being deemed recovered, Cohort 3 donors had two negative PCRs, clearance, or symptom resolution. The CDR3 extends over 14 amino acids. V lost 3 bases and J 4 bases, leaving 11 bases between the germline ends. CDR1 is SNHLY and CDR2 is FYNNEI in the germline V gene. Some clones are missing from TCRdb's copy, which holds only in-frame ones; the method was immunoSEQ multiplex PCR. The data contain some 150,000 clones, around four fifths of them singletons.

The chain uses TRBV2 and TRBJ2-3; possible D gene TRBD1, 6 bases. Sample: PBMCs or T cells enriched from blood (not recorded which). The clonotype originates from a woman between 45 and 65 years old who had recovered from COVID-19. Here the CDR3 DNA reads TGTGCCAGCAGTGATAACAGGGCTTCAGATACGCAGTATTTT. Translating gives CASSDNRASDTQYF. The full variable domain, in which reference TRBV2 and TRBJ2-3 provide the parts outside the CDR3, is EPEVTQTPSHQVTQMGQEVILRCVPISNHLYFYWYRQILGQKVEFLVSFYNNEISEKSEIFDDQFSVERPDGSNFTLKIRSTKLEDSAMYFCASSDNRASDTQYFGPGTRLTVL.